The rows below give T cell receptor beta chains drawn from one sample of a study of control samples from healthy donors and cancer patients. TCRdb's table, derived via immunoSEQ multiplex PCR, lists solely in-frame clones and lacks some. The sample carries fewer than 250,000 clones, about 91% recorded once. Sample: blood. The receptors derive from a man aged 25 to 45 in good health. Both conserved end residues are part of each CDR3. A D gene is named only where the DNA matches it firmly. The listing skips clone size in some rows; elsewhere it reads once, few, many or a size class.

CDR3 protein: CASRPEGRRDTQYF
CDR3 DNA: TGTGCCAGCAGACCGGAGGGGCGGAGGGATACGCAGTATTTT
clone size: -
V gene: TRBV9
J gene: TRBJ2-3
D gene: -

CDR3 protein: CASRGTGLKNTEAFF
CDR3 DNA: TGTGCCAGCAGGGGGACAGGGCTAAAGAACACTGAAGCTTTCTTT
clone size: -
V gene: TRBV28
J gene: TRBJ1-1
D gene: TRBD1

CDR3 protein: CASSPQRGGGGDYTF
CDR3 DNA: TGTGCCAGCAGCCCCCAGCGGGGTGGGGGGGGTGACTACACCTTC
clone size: -
V gene: TRBV4-2
J gene: TRBJ1-2
D gene: -

CDR3 protein: CASSLAQGPDTQYF
CDR3 DNA: TGTGCCAGCAGCTTAGCTCAGGGGCCAGATACGCAGTATTTT
clone size: -
V gene: TRBV7-2
J gene: TRBJ2-3
D gene: -

CDR3 protein: CASSPPGGRSYEQYF
CDR3 DNA: TGTGCCAGCAGCCCTCCGGGAGGGAGGTCCTACGAGCAGTACTTC
clone size: -
V gene: TRBV13
J gene: TRBJ2-7
D gene: TRBD2

CDR3 protein: CAISGTENYEQYF
CDR3 DNA: TGTGCCATTTCCGGGACAGAAAACTACGAGCAGTACTTC
clone size: -
V gene: TRBV10-3
J gene: TRBJ2-7
D gene: TRBD1

CDR3 protein: CASSPDRVPYEQYF
CDR3 DNA: TGCGCCAGCAGCCCGGACAGGGTACCCTACGAGCAGTACTTC
clone size: -
V gene: TRBV5-1
J gene: TRBJ2-7
D gene: TRBD1

CDR3 protein: CASSSVTYGYTF
CDR3 DNA: TGTGCCAGCAGCTCAGTGACCTATGGCTACACCTTC
clone size: once
V gene: TRBV7-9
J gene: TRBJ1-2
D gene: -

CDR3 protein: CASRFSGGAGNEQFF
CDR3 DNA: TGTGCCAGCAGATTTAGCGGGGGGGCTGGCAATGAGCAGTTCTTC
clone size: -
V gene: TRBV11-2
J gene: TRBJ2-1
D gene: TRBD2

CDR3 protein: CASSRASSSYNSPLHF
CDR3 DNA: TGTGCCAGTAGTCGGGCTTCCAGCTCCTATAATTCACCCCTCCACTTT
clone size: few
V gene: TRBV19
J gene: TRBJ1-6
D gene: -

CDR3 protein: CASSLTLSEGGAGSTETFF
CDR3 DNA: TGCGCCAGCAGTCTTACGTTAAGTGAAGGGGGCGCCGGGAGCACTGAAACTTTCTTT
clone size: -
V gene: TRBV23-1
J gene: TRBJ1-1
D gene: TRBD1

CDR3 protein: CASSLTGGWADTQYF
CDR3 DNA: TGCGCCAGCAGTCTCACAGGGGGCTGGGCAGATACGCAGTATTTT
clone size: once
V gene: TRBV10-1
J gene: TRBJ2-3
D gene: TRBD1

CDR3 protein: CSAEGRVADTQYF
CDR3 DNA: TGCAGCGCCGAGGGCAGGGTCGCAGATACGCAGTATTTT
clone size: -
V gene: TRBV29-1
J gene: TRBJ2-3
D gene: -

CDR3 protein: CASSGYTEAFF
CDR3 DNA: TGTGCCAGCAGTGGATACACTGAAGCTTTCTTT
clone size: -
V gene: TRBV27
J gene: TRBJ1-1
D gene: -

CDR3 protein: CASSSGQDGEQFF
CDR3 DNA: TGTGCCAGCAGTTCTGGACAGGACGGGGAGCAGTTCTTC
clone size: -
V gene: TRBV28
J gene: TRBJ2-1
D gene: TRBD1

CDR3 protein: CASSLEGGGNSPLHF
CDR3 DNA: TGCGCCAGCAGCTTGGAAGGGGGCGGCAATTCACCCCTCCACTTT
clone size: -
V gene: TRBV5-1
J gene: TRBJ1-6
D gene: TRBD1

CDR3 protein: CAISVGVGEQYF
CDR3 DNA: TGTGCCATCAGTGTGGGGGTTGGGGAGCAGTACTTC
clone size: -
V gene: TRBV10-3
J gene: TRBJ2-7
D gene: -

CDR3 protein: CASSLSAGTEAFF
CDR3 DNA: TGTGCCAGCAGTTTATCCGCAGGCACTGAAGCTTTCTTT
clone size: -
V gene: TRBV12-3/TRBV12-4
J gene: TRBJ1-1
D gene: -

CDR3 protein: CASSNRGKSYGYTF
CDR3 DNA: TGTGCCAGCAGCAATAGGGGGAAGTCCTATGGCTACACCTTC
clone size: -
V gene: TRBV6-5
J gene: TRBJ1-2
D gene: -

CDR3 protein: CASGRDGPGNTIYF
CDR3 DNA: TGTGCCAGCGGAAGGGACGGTCCTGGAAACACCATATATTTT
clone size: -
V gene: TRBV2
J gene: TRBJ1-3
D gene: -

CDR3 protein: CASSLEVAGGNTEAFF
CDR3 DNA: TGTGCCAGCAGCTTAGAGGTGGCGGGTGGGAACACTGAAGCTTTCTTT
clone size: -
V gene: TRBV11-2
J gene: TRBJ1-1
D gene: -

CDR3 protein: CASIDGGQNTGELFF
CDR3 DNA: TGTGCCAGCATCGATGGCGGTCAGAACACCGGGGAGCTGTTTTTT
clone size: -
V gene: TRBV6-6
J gene: TRBJ2-2
D gene: -

CDR3 protein: CASSARVVNHEQYF
CDR3 DNA: TGTGCCAGCAGTGCCAGGGTAGTCAACCACGAGCAGTACTTC
clone size: -
V gene: TRBV2
J gene: TRBJ2-7
D gene: -

CDR3 protein: CAISESKSGHNEQFF
CDR3 DNA: TGTGCCATCAGTGAGTCGAAAAGCGGACACAATGAGCAGTTCTTC
clone size: -
V gene: TRBV10-3
J gene: TRBJ2-1
D gene: -

CDR3 protein: CASSPKRLAGGQNEQFF
CDR3 DNA: TGTGCCAGCAGCCCAAAGCGGCTAGCGGGGGGGCAAAATGAGCAGTTCTTC
clone size: -
V gene: TRBV7-9
J gene: TRBJ2-1
D gene: TRBD2

CDR3 protein: CASKTPGQGYGYTF
CDR3 DNA: TGTGCCAGTAAAACACCGGGACAGGGCTATGGCTACACCTTC
clone size: -
V gene: TRBV19
J gene: TRBJ1-2
D gene: TRBD1

CDR3 protein: CASSRTGDGTEAFF
CDR3 DNA: TGTGCCAGCTCACGGACAGGGGATGGCACTGAAGCTTTCTTT
clone size: -
V gene: TRBV18
J gene: TRBJ1-1
D gene: TRBD1

CDR3 protein: CASSEGRISYEQYF
CDR3 DNA: TGTGCCAGCAGTGAAGGCAGGATCTCCTACGAGCAGTACTTC
clone size: once
V gene: TRBV2
J gene: TRBJ2-7
D gene: -

CDR3 protein: CASSPNAVPDTQYF
CDR3 DNA: TGCGCCAGCAGCCCGAACGCGGTGCCAGATACGCAGTATTTT
clone size: -
V gene: TRBV4-1
J gene: TRBJ2-3
D gene: -

CDR3 protein: CASRSRGGRTGELFF
CDR3 DNA: TGTGCCAGCAGGAGCCGGGGGGGGCGGACCGGGGAGCTGTTTTTT
clone size: -
V gene: TRBV11-1
J gene: TRBJ2-2
D gene: TRBD2